The clone carrying this TCR beta chain was counted many times. After removal of 3 bases from V and 8 bases from J, the junction contained 12 bases not matched to a gene. Germline V gene lookup returns CDR1 DFQATT and CDR2 SNEGSKA (reference sequence). This CDR3 is 15 amino acids long. Each CDR3 protein is one row after TCRdb ran MiXCR on the 5' RACE reads. The sample includes roughly 66,000 distinct CDR3 sequences, around 4.8% of them seen just once. This record comes from a study of neurological immune-mediated disorders. The genes are TRBV20-1 and TRBJ2-1; 8 bases line up with TRBD2. This clonotype was sampled from an older woman with multiple sclerosis. Input material: PBMCs. CDR3 in amino acids: CSASPTSGRTYEQFF. DNA for the CDR3: TGCAGTGCTAGCCCAACCAGCGGGAGAACGTATGAGCAGTTCTTC.